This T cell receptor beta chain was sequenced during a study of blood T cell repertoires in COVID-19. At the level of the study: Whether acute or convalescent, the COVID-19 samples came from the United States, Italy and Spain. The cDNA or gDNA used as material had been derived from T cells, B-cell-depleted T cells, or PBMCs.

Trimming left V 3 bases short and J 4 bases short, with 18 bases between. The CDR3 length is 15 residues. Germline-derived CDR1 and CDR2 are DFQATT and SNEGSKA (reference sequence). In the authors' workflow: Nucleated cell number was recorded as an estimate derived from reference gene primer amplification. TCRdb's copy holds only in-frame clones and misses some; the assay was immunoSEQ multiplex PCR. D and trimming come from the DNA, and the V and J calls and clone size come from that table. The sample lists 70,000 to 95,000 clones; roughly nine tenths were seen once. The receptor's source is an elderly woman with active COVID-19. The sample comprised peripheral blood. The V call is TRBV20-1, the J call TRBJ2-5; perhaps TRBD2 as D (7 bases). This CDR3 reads CSASSVWGGGETQYF. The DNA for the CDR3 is TGCAGTGCTAGTTCTGTTTGGGGGGGCGGAGAGACCCAGTACTTC.